These 5 T cell receptor beta chains came from one sample sequenced in a study of PD-1 blockade in classical Hodgkin lymphoma. Repertoires were generated with immunoSEQ multiplex PCR, while TCRdb's copy carries only in-frame clones and drops some. The sample lists around 19,000 clones, approximately 80% seen once, with less than 9.5% in the top ten. Time point given: cycle 4 day 1 (C4D1), after less than 7 weeks of nivolumab. Relapses following autologous stem cell transplantation were seen in all patients, with brentuximab vedotin exposure varying. The sequencing used peripheral blood mononuclear cells (PBMCs), collected before the fourth cycle of nivolumab. These receptor sequences come from a human donor with classical Hodgkin lymphoma.

The sample holds a few counts of this clone. The V call is TRBV19, the J call TRBJ1-2; D possibly corresponds to TRBD1 (6 bases). With 6 bases removed from V and 4 bases from J, the gap between germline ends came to 18 bases. Germline V CDR1 and CDR2: LNHDA, SQIVND (reference sequence). The CDR3 is 15 amino acids. For the CDR3, the DNA is TGTGCCAGTAGATTAGGTCAGGGGAAAGGCTATGGCTACACCTTC. It is translated as CASRLGQGKGYGYTF.

The V call is TRBV7-3, the J call TRBJ2-3, with D possibly called TRBD1 or TRBD2 (6 bases each). The CDR3 is made up of 14 amino acids. Germline values: CDR1 SGHTA, CDR2 FQGTGA. The germline V and J ends were trimmed by 5 bases and 1 base, with 10 bases remaining between them. The CDR3 DNA is TGTGCCAGCAGCCCCCGGGGGCGCACAGATACGCAGTATTTT. Translation: CASSPRGRTDTQYF.

The sample holds a few counts of this clone. The chain joins TRBV27 to TRBJ2-7; D tentatively reads TRBD1 or TRBD2 (5 bases each). This CDR3 has 14 amino acids. Trimming pared 5 bases from V and 7 bases from J, leaving 18 bases between. Germline V gene sequence: CDR1 MNHEY, CDR2 SMNVEV (reference sequence). Written as DNA, the CDR3 is TGTGCCAGCAGTCTATGGGGGAAATCAAGAGAGCAGTACTTC. This sequence encodes CASSLWGKSREQYF.

This clone was recorded a few times. V and J are TRBV2 and TRBJ2-7; D possibly corresponds to TRBD2 (6 bases). This CDR3 region has 16 residues. Germline V gene data show CDR1 as SNHLY and CDR2 as FYNNEI. The V gene lost 0 bases and the J gene lost 2 bases, with 14 bases spanning the gap. The CDR3 bases are TGTGCCAGCAGTGAAGCGGAGGGCCTGGTGGCCTACGAGCAGTACTTC. It encodes CASSEAEGLVAYEQYF.

The chain carries TRBV7-3 and TRBJ2-3; D is unresolved. This CDR3 is built from 14 residues. Between the trimmed V and J ends, which lost 3 bases and 2 bases, there was a span of 9 bases. The germline gives CDR1 SGHTA, CDR2 FQGTGA. CDR3 protein: CASSLWANTDTQYF. DNA for the CDR3: TGTGCCAGCAGCTTGTGGGCCAACACAGATACGCAGTATTTT.